This record covers a single TCR beta chain. The sample comes from a study of blood T cell repertoires in COVID-19. The repertoire was sequenced with immunoSEQ multiplex PCR; TCRdb's copy has only in-frame clones and lacks some. The sample has some 210,000 clones; 84% are singletons. J was trimmed by 1 base and V by 4 bases; bases with no gene match: 10. Germline V CDR1 and CDR2: SGHDN, FVKESK. CDR3 size: 17 residues. The sequence was collected from an older woman with active or convalescent COVID-19. Sequencing was carried out using peripheral blood. V and J are TRBV14 and TRBJ2-3; 8 bases are shared with TRBD1. CDR3 nucleotide sequence: TGTGCCAGCAGCCGTACAGGGGGAAGGTGGGGCACAGATACGCAGTATTTT. Amino acids: CASSRTGGRWGTDTQYF.